This TCR beta chain was found in a study of blood T cell repertoires in COVID-19. For the study at large: Donors in the United States, Italy and Spain gave samples during acute or convalescent COVID-19.

CDR1 and CDR2 from the germline V gene are SGHKS and YYEKEE (reference sequence). V gave up 4 bases and J gave up 0 bases, with 13 bases separating them. The CDR3 is 15 amino acids. Per the authors' pipeline: It was from reference gene primer amplification that nucleated cell counts were estimated. Only in-frame clones appear in the TCRdb table, and some are missing; sequencing was by immunoSEQ multiplex PCR. V and J calls and clone size follow that table, whereas D and trimming were derived from the DNA. The table shows some 190,000 clones, with approximately 84% occurring only once. This chain links TRBV5-5 with TRBJ1-1; no reliable D call. This receptor was identified in a woman of 80 years or more with COVID-19, enrolled during active disease. Material for sequencing was peripheral blood. The CDR3 protein is CASSPNFVMNTEAFF. In DNA form, the CDR3 reads TGTGCCAGCAGCCCAAACTTTGTCATGAACACTGAAGCTTTCTTT.